Following are 2 T cell receptor beta chains from one sample sequenced in a study of blood T cell repertoires in COVID-19. Clones were read by immunoSEQ multiplex PCR, and TCRdb kept only the in-frame ones, dropping some. The sample records around 330,000 clones, about 85% being singletons. The source material was PBMCs or T cells enriched from blood (not recorded which). The receptors originated from a woman aged 25 to 39 who had been exposed to COVID-19.

This chain uses TRBV9 with TRBJ1-1; D perhaps matches TRBD1 (6 bases). Trimming stripped 4 bases from V and 11 bases from J, with 15 bases between. Looked up from germline, CDR1 is SGDLS and CDR2 is YYNGEE. This CDR3 has 12 residues. The CDR3 spells CASSPGQKEAFF. CDR3 sequence (DNA): TGTGCCAGCAGCCCCGGACAGAAGGAGGCTTTCTTT. Full variable domain (missing parts from reference TRBV9 and TRBJ1-1): DSGVTQTPKHLITATGQRVTLRCSPRSGDLSVYWYQQSLDQGLQFLIQYYNGEERAKGNILERFSAQQFPDLHSELNLSSLELGDSALYFCASSPGQKEAFFGQGTRLTVV.

The rearrangement uses TRBV28 and TRBJ1-2; D possibly corresponds to TRBD1 (5 bases). Trimming shortened V by 5 bases and J by 4 bases, and 17 bases separated the two germline ends. The CDR3 consists of 15 residues. Germline V gives CDR1 MDHEN, CDR2 SYDVKM. The CDR3, as DNA: TGTGCCAGCAGTGGGGGGTCACAGGCAATCTATGGCTACACCTTC. It codes for CASSGGSQAIYGYTF.